Listed below are T cell receptor beta chains from one sample, sequenced in a study of blood T cell repertoires in COVID-19. TCRdb keeps only in-frame clones here, not all; method: immunoSEQ multiplex PCR. The profile shows fewer than 300,000 clones, about 86% of them singletons. Sequenced: peripheral blood. These receptors were collected from a man of 80 years or more with acute or convalescent COVID-19. CDR3s include the opening cysteine and the closing phenylalanine or tryptophan. D genes are given only for firm matches. The size of a clone is reported for some rows only, either as once, few or many, or as a class for expanded clones.

d_call,v_call,j_call,clone_size,cdr3_aa,cdr3_nt
TRBD1,TRBV7-6,TRBJ1-5,-,CASSPGPGGGPQPQHF,TGTGCCAGCAGCCCTGGCCCAGGGGGCGGTCCCCAGCCCCAGCATTTT
TRBD1,TRBV5-6,TRBJ1-6,-,CASSPSGTVPSPLHF,TGTGCCAGCAGCCCATCCGGGACAGTCCCCTCACCCCTCCACTTT
-,TRBV3-1/TRBV3-2,TRBJ1-2,-,CASSQDWLNYGYTF,TGTGCCAGCAGCCAAGATTGGCTTAACTATGGCTACACCTTC
-,TRBV5-1,TRBJ2-2,-,CASSQFTGELFF,TGCGCCAGCAGCCAATTCACCGGGGAGCTGTTTTTT
TRBD1,TRBV6-6,TRBJ2-3,-,CASSKPGTGGTDTQYF,TGTGCCAGCAGTAAACCCGGGACAGGGGGGACAGATACGCAGTATTTT
TRBD1,TRBV11-2,TRBJ1-6,-,CASSLETGDNSPLHF,TGTGCCAGCAGCCTCGAGACAGGGGATAATTCACCCCTCCACTTT
TRBD2,TRBV19,TRBJ2-7,-,CASSKTSGSYEQYF,TGTGCCAGTAGTAAAACTAGCGGGAGTTACGAGCAGTACTTC
TRBD1,TRBV18,TRBJ2-5,once,CASSRQGVGGETQYF,TGTGCCAGCTCACGACAGGGGGTCGGAGGGGAGACCCAGTACTTC
-,TRBV6-5,TRBJ2-3,-,CASRRLAITDTQYF,TGTGCCAGCAGACGTCTAGCGATCACAGATACGCAGTATTTT
-,TRBV5-1,TRBJ2-1,once,CASSLATTPYNEQFF,TGCGCCAGCAGCTTGGCCACGACACCCTACAATGAGCAGTTCTTC
-,TRBV7-9,TRBJ2-7,-,CASRPAPGRVSNEQYF,TGTGCCAGCAGACCTGCCCCGGGCAGGGTCAGCAACGAGCAGTACTTC
-,TRBV7-2,TRBJ1-1,-,CASSLIPGKTEAFF,TGTGCCAGCAGCTTAATACCGGGAAAAACTGAAGCTTTCTTT
-,TRBV9,TRBJ2-1,-,CASSVEGDPYNEQFF,TGTGCCAGCAGCGTAGAGGGGGATCCGTACAATGAGCAGTTCTTC
-,TRBV10-1,TRBJ1-2,-,CASSNGGYGYTF,TGCGCCAGCAGTAACGGAGGGTATGGCTACACCTTC
-,TRBV6-1,TRBJ1-2,-,CASSEYLGAIDYGYTF,TGTGCCAGCAGTGAATATTTGGGGGCTATAGACTATGGCTACACCTTC
TRBD2,TRBV28,TRBJ2-7,-,CASSPPFAGGTYEQYF,TGTGCCAGCAGCCCCCCCTTTGCGGGGGGGACTTACGAGCAGTACTTC
TRBD1,TRBV9,TRBJ2-5,-,CASSAGQGGRGETQYF,TGTGCCAGCAGCGCGGGACAGGGAGGAAGAGGAGAGACCCAGTACTTC
TRBD1,TRBV6-5,TRBJ1-2,-,CASSYSPRTGYGYTF,TGTGCCAGCAGTTACTCGCCCCGGACAGGGTATGGCTACACCTTC
-,TRBV28,TRBJ1-4,-,CASRAFVGPNEKLFF,TGTGCCAGCAGGGCCTTCGTGGGGCCTAATGAAAAACTGTTTTTT
TRBD1,TRBV13,TRBJ2-7,-,CASSSGTEYPYEQYF,TGTGCCAGCAGCTCCGGGACAGAGTACCCCTACGAGCAGTACTTC
TRBD1,TRBV24-1,TRBJ2-3,-,CATSDSTRTGSDTQYF,TGTGCCACCAGTGATTCGACCAGGACAGGGTCAGATACGCAGTATTTT
TRBD1,TRBV5-5,TRBJ2-7,-,CASSGRTGDPGEQYF,TGTGCCAGCAGCGGGAGGACAGGGGACCCAGGGGAGCAGTACTTC
TRBD2,TRBV3-1/TRBV3-2,TRBJ2-1,-,CASSLAGVPNEQFF,TGTGCCAGCAGCCTAGCGGGAGTGCCTAATGAGCAGTTCTTC
-,TRBV14,TRBJ1-4,-,CASSQDIKPNEKLFF,TGTGCCAGCAGCCAAGATATAAAGCCTAATGAAAAACTGTTTTTT
TRBD1,TRBV5-1,TRBJ2-5,-,CASSESPQGGGETQYF,TGCGCCAGCAGCGAATCACCACAGGGGGGTGGCGAGACCCAGTACTTC
TRBD1,TRBV30,TRBJ1-4,-,CAWSLLPGQNQEKLFF,TGTGCCTGGAGCCTACTTCCGGGACAGAATCAAGAAAAACTGTTTTTT
-,TRBV11-2,TRBJ1-6,-,CASSYYNSPLHF,TGTGCCAGCAGTTACTATAATTCACCCCTCCACTTT
TRBD1,TRBV28,TRBJ1-6,-,CASSSSTGAGSPLHF,TGTGCCAGCAGTTCCTCTACAGGGGCAGGCTCACCCCTCCACTTT
TRBD2,TRBV27,TRBJ2-7,-,CASKPRLAPTYEQYF,TGTGCCAGCAAGCCCCGACTAGCTCCTACCTACGAGCAGTACTTC
-,TRBV28,TRBJ1-2,-,CASTRTASYGYTF,TGTGCCAGCACCCGGACAGCTAGCTATGGCTACACCTTC
TRBD2,TRBV5-1,TRBJ2-1,-,CASSLVSSGGRYEQFF,TGCGCCAGCAGCTTGGTCTCTAGCGGGGGGAGGTATGAGCAGTTCTTC
-,TRBV6-4,TRBJ2-3,-,CASSPSSISTDTQYF,TGTGCCAGCAGCCCGAGCTCAATAAGCACAGATACGCAGTATTTT
-,TRBV24-1,TRBJ2-1,-,CATSGRPSFREQFF,TGTGCCACCAGTGGTCGGCCTAGCTTCCGTGAGCAGTTCTTC
TRBD1,TRBV3-1/TRBV3-2,TRBJ1-1,-,CASSLTGGAVGEAFF,TGTGCCAGCAGCCTTACAGGGGGCGCGGTCGGTGAAGCTTTCTTT
-,TRBV12-3/TRBV12-4,TRBJ2-7,-,CASSSRAVYEQYF,TGTGCCAGCAGTTCGAGGGCCGTCTACGAGCAGTACTTC
-,TRBV19,TRBJ1-5,-,CASIPSGGRSQPQHF,TGTGCCAGTATTCCTTCCGGGGGACGAAGTCAGCCCCAGCATTTT
TRBD1,TRBV6-5,TRBJ1-5,few,CASSYFQGASQPQHF,TGTGCCAGCAGTTATTTTCAGGGGGCGAGTCAGCCCCAGCATTTT
TRBD1,TRBV27,TRBJ1-2,-,CASSSDRGHSGYTF,TGTGCCAGCAGTTCGGACAGGGGACACAGTGGCTACACCTTC
-,TRBV10-3,TRBJ2-3,-,CAISEKTVFGADTQYF,TGTGCCATCAGCGAAAAGACAGTTTTTGGGGCAGATACGCAGTATTTT
-,TRBV28,TRBJ1-2,-,CASSSGTPLSNYGYTF,TGTGCCAGCAGTTCCGGGACACCCCTCTCTAACTATGGCTACACCTTC
TRBD1,TRBV15,TRBJ2-5,-,CATSREGQGAQETQYF,TGTGCCACCAGCAGAGAGGGACAGGGGGCACAAGAGACCCAGTACTTC
-,TRBV19,TRBJ1-5,-,CASSIAGGGSNQPQHF,TGTGCCAGTAGTATAGCGGGGGGGGGAAGCAATCAGCCCCAGCATTTT
TRBD2,TRBV19,TRBJ2-5,-,CASSPGLAVYQETQYF,TGTGCCAGTAGTCCTGGACTAGCGGTCTACCAAGAGACCCAGTACTTC
-,TRBV27,TRBJ2-5,-,CASSLTDQAGTQYF,TGTGCCAGCAGTTTAACGGACCAAGCGGGGACCCAGTACTTC
-,TRBV30,TRBJ1-2,once,CAWALDAGNYGYTF,TGTGCCTGGGCTCTTGATGCGGGAAACTATGGCTACACCTTC
-,TRBV19,TRBJ1-1,few,CASTMASGMNTEAFF,TGTGCCAGTACCATGGCGTCAGGAATGAACACTGAAGCTTTCTTT
-,TRBV5-5,TRBJ1-3,-,CASSLGWGNSGNTIYF,TGTGCCAGCAGCTTGGGGTGGGGCAACTCTGGAAACACCATATATTTT
TRBD2,TRBV28,TRBJ2-2,-,CASSPIFSRGGNTGELFF,TGTGCCAGCAGCCCCATATTCTCTCGCGGGGGTAACACCGGGGAGCTGTTTTTT
TRBD1,TRBV5-8,TRBJ1-4,-,CASSLGQGGEKLFF,TGTGCCAGCAGCTTGGGACAGGGTGGGGAAAAACTGTTTTTT
TRBD1,TRBV2,TRBJ1-6,few,CASTAGTDYNSPLHF,TGTGCCAGCACCGCCGGGACAGACTATAATTCACCCCTCCACTTT
-,TRBV18,TRBJ1-5,-,CASSGGGGNQPQHF,TGTGCCAGCTCAGGCGGGGGCGGCAATCAGCCCCAGCATTTT
TRBD2,TRBV19,TRBJ2-1,-,CASRPSGTNGNEQFF,TGTGCCAGTAGGCCCTCGGGGACTAATGGCAATGAGCAGTTCTTC
-,TRBV18,TRBJ1-1,-,CASSPRQGNTEAFF,TGTGCCAGCTCACCAAGGCAGGGGAACACTGAAGCTTTCTTT
-,TRBV3-1/TRBV3-2,TRBJ2-7,-,CASSPRQTVYEQYF,TGTGCCAGCAGCCCTCGACAGACAGTCTACGAGCAGTACTTC
TRBD2,TRBV5-1,TRBJ2-1,few,CASSLSLAGAPPYNEQFF,TGCGCCAGCAGCTTAAGCCTAGCGGGTGCCCCCCCCTACAATGAGCAGTTCTTC